This T cell receptor beta chain stems from a study of shared clonotypes between healthy human individuals. Background on the study: CD4 naive and memory got three plates each, CD8 naive two, CD8 memory one. Study-wide results and caveats: Represented diversity, genetic and exposure-history alike, was limited by few donors. Sharing across four donors was highest in naive CD4 (roughly 5%) and lowest in memory CD8 (0.4%).

The CDR3 is 14 amino acids. CDR1 SNHLY and CDR2 FYNNEI come from the germline V gene. V lost 5 bases, J lost 2 bases, and 6 bases stayed unmatched. Turning to this clone: Its antigen is unknown.

TCRdb keeps only in-frame clones here, not all; method: immunoSEQ multiplex PCR. Of 2,500,000 or so clones listed, 85% to 95% were seen once; the top ten hold 0.37%. The sequence was obtained from a man aged 18 to 35 in good health. Some clones in this sample may be carry-over from other donors' samples. The rearrangement joins TRBV2 to TRBJ2-7, with TRBD1 matching over 7 bases. What was sequenced was naive CD4+ T cells from PBMCs. Documented subset: CD45RA+ positively selected. The CDR3 DNA follows: TGTGCCAGCAGTTCGGGACAGTCCGCCTACGAGCAGTACTTC. Translating gives CASSSGQSAYEQYF.